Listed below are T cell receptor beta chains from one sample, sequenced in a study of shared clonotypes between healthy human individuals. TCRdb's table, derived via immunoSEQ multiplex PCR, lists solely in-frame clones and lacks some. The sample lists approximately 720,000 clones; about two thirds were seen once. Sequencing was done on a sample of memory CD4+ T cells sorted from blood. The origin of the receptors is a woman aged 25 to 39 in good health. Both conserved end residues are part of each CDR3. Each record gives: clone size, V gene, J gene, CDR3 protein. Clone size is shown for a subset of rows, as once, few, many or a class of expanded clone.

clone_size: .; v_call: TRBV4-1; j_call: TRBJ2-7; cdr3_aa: CASSRTDIGTAHEQYF
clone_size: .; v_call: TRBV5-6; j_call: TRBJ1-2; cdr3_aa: CASSWGTGSGYTF
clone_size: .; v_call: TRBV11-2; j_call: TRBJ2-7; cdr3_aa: CASSLEQGSVEQYF
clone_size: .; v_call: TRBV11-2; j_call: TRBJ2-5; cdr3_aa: CASSSTGVETQYF
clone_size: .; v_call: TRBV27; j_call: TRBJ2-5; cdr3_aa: CASRSGGETQYF
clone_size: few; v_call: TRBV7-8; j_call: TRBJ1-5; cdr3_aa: CASSLVDQPQHF
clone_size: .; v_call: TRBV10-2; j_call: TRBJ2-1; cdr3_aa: CASSAAGATNEQFF
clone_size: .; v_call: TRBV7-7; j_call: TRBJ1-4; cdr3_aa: CASSPNEGAGEKLFF
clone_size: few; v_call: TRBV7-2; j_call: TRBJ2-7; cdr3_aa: CASSSTGSTYEQYF
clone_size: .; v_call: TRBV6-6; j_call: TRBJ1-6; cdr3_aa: CASGAGVNSPLHF
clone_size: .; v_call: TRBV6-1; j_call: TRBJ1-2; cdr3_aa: CASSEPPQGANYGYTF
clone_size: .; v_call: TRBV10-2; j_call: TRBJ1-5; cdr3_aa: CASSADRVGSSSNQPQHF
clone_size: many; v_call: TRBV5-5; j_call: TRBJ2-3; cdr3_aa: CASSLGRLGDTQYF
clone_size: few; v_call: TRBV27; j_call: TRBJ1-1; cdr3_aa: CASSAKGNTEAFF
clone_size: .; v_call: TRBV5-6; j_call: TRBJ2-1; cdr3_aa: CASSLVGGGGHEQFF
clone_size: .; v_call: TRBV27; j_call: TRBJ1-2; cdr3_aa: CASSFRHGYYGYTF
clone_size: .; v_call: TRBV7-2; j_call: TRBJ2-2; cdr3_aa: CASSLDWTGELFF
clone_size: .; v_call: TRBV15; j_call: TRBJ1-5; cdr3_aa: CATSSRGLNQPQHF
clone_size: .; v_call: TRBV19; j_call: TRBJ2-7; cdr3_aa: CASSKPGLPYEQYF
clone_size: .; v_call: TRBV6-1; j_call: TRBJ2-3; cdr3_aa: CASGRGGGTDTQYF
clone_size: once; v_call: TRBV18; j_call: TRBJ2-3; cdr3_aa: CASSNQGGGSTDTQYF
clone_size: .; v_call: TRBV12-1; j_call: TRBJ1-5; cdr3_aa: CASSFSRGRIYSNQPQHF
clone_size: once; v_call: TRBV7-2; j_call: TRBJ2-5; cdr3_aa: CASSLALHETQYF
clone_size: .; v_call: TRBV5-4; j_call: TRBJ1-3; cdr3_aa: CASSLEEGFGNTIYF
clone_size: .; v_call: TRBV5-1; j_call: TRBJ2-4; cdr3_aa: CASSSGTEGNIQYF
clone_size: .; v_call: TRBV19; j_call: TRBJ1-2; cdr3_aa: CASSPGMGLYGYTF
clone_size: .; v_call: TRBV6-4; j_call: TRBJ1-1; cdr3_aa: CASSQDGNTEAFF
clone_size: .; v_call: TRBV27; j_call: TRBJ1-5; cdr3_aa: CASRKSHRAPNQPQHF
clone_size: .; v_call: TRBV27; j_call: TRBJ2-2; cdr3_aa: CASSEWNTGELFF
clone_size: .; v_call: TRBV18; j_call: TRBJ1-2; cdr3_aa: CASSLSREQGYTF
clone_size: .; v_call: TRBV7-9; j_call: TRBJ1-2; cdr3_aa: CASSWGQHRGYGYTF
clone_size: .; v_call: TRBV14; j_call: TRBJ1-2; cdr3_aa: CASSQAGPYGYTF
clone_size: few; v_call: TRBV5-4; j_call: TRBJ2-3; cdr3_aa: CASSLRLAGEVDTQYF
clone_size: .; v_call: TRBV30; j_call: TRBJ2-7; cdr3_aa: CAWSAGTGLYEQYF
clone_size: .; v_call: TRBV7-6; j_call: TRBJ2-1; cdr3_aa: CASSTFIAASYNEQFF
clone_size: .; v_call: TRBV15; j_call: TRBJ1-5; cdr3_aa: CATSSGQGNAYSNQPQHF
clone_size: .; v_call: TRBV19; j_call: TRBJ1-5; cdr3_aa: CASMTGNVRNQPQHF
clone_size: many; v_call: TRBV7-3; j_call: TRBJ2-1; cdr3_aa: CASSPRAGIGFNEQFF
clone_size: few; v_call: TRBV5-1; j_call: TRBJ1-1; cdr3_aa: CASSPGGETEAFF
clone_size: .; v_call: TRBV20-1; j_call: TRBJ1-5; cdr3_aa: CSAGQPQHF
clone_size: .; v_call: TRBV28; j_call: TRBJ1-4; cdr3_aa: CASSLGQGHEKLFF
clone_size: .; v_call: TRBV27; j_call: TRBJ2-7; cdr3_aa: CASSPNLMGKFKQYF
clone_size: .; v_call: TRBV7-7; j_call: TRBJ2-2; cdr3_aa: CASSSSDTGELFF
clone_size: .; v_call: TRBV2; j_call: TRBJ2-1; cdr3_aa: CASSAQLAGVNEQFF
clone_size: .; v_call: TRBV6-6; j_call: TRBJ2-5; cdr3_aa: CASSGGAETQYF
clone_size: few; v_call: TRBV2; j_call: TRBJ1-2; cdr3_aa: CASKGVNYGYTF